Following are 21 T cell receptor beta chains from one sample sequenced in a study of control samples from healthy donors and cancer patients (TCRdb year 2020). Library method: the immunoSEQ multiplex PCR assay. Sourced from immuneACCESS, this table was stored by TCRdb with only in-frame sequences that have V and J called. A share of the clones is absent; for the studies checked, an unresolved V gene accounts for under half, and the remainder has no known explanation. The table for this sample lists around 68,000 clones; about 83% of them were counted only once. The ten largest account for less than 20% of the sample. The sequenced sample was blood. These receptors were collected from a man aged 60 to 69 in good health.

The gene calls are TRBV7-9 and TRBJ2-2; no reliable D call. V lost 5 bases, J lost 5 bases, and 6 bases lay in between. Germline V gene data show CDR1 as SEHNR and CDR2 as FQNEAQ (reference sequence). The CDR3 totals 12 residues. The CDR3 bases are TGTGCCAGCAGCGTTAGAACCGGGGAGCTGTTTTTT. Its protein is CASSVRTGELFF.

The chain recombines TRBV4-3 with TRBJ2-1; 9 bases are shared with TRBD2. This CDR3 region has 18 residues. V was pared by 0 bases and J by 3 bases, with 9 bases of the junction left unmatched. Looked up from germline, CDR1 is LGHNA and CDR2 is YSLEER. CDR3 sequence: CASSQDPSGTTFYNEQFF. The CDR3 nucleotides read TGCGCCAGCAGCCAAGACCCTAGCGGGACGACTTTCTACAATGAGCAGTTCTTC.

The chain uses TRBV5-6 and TRBJ2-2; no definite D call. Per germline, CDR1 SGHDT and CDR2 YYEEEE. Deletions cut 3 bases from V and 5 bases from J, with 11 bases between. The CDR3 sequence is 14 residues long. The CDR3 reads CASSWADVTGELFF. The CDR3 DNA is TGTGCCAGCAGCTGGGCAGACGTGACCGGGGAGCTGTTTTTT.

The rearrangement joins TRBV28 to TRBJ1-5; D might be TRBD1 (6 bases). Trimming pared 5 bases from V and 2 bases from J, leaving 10 bases between. In germline, CDR1 is MDHEN, CDR2 SYDVKM. This CDR3 has 14 amino acids. In DNA form, the CDR3 reads TGTGCCAGCAGTCCGGGGGCGGGCAATCAGCCCCAGCATTTT. Residues: CASSPGAGNQPQHF.

This clone came up once. The chain uses TRBV4-2 and TRBJ2-5; D perhaps matches TRBD2 (5 bases). CDR1 and CDR2 (germline): LGHNA, YNFKEQ. V was shortened by 1 base and J by 2 bases, with 11 bases between the two germline ends. The CDR3 has 15 amino acids. The DNA of the CDR3 is TGTGCCAGCAGCCAAGGAGCCGGGATTCAAGAGACCCAGTACTTC. This gives the protein CASSQGAGIQETQYF.

The V call is TRBV28, the J call TRBJ1-2; possibly TRBD1 for D (6 bases). This CDR3 has 14 amino acids. Germline CDR1 reads MDHEN; CDR2 reads SYDVKM. Trimming stripped 6 bases from V and 3 bases from J, with 14 bases between. CDR3 sequence reads: CASSLNRADYGYTF. The CDR3 bases are TGTGCCAGCAGCCTTAACAGGGCCGACTATGGCTACACCTTC.

This chain links TRBV7-8 with TRBJ1-1; 7 bases fit TRBD1. The junction had 7 bases not matched to a gene; V was cut back by 5 bases and J by 4 bases. Germline assignment: CDR1 SGHVS and CDR2 FQNEAQ. This CDR3 contains 14 residues. The CDR3 region has the DNA TGTGCCAGCAGCCTACAGGGGTTGAGCACTGAAGCTTTCTTT. Protein sequence: CASSLQGLSTEAFF.

A single count supports this clone. The chain is built from TRBV18 and TRBJ1-1; no reliable D call. Germline V gene lookup returns CDR1 KGHSH and CDR2 LQKENI. The CDR3 runs to 12 residues. With 8 bases removed from V and 1 base from J, the gap between germline ends came to 8 bases. The CDR3 nucleotides read TGTGCCAGCAAAACAGCGAACACTGAAGCTTTCTTT. Its protein product is CASKTANTEAFF.

J is TRBJ1-5 and V is TRBV3-1 (or the pseudogene TRBV3-2); TRBD1 aligns across 7 bases. The CDR3 totals 14 residues. Trimming removed 3 bases from V and 7 bases from J; junction bases left unmatched: 6. CDR1 is LGHDT and CDR2 is YNNKEL in the germline V gene (reference sequence). Here the CDR3 reads CASSHSQGHQPQHF. CDR3 bases: TGTGCCAGCAGCCATTCACAGGGGCACCAGCCCCAGCATTTT.

Comments on this clone: One junction end does not reproduce the germline sequence, and a read error may be involved. Other nucleotide sequences in the sample specify the same CDR3. The chain couples TRBV5-6 to TRBJ1-4; D is perhaps TRBD1 (6 bases). The CDR3 runs to 15 residues. Germline CDR1 and CDR2: SGHDT and YYEEEE. The DNA of the CDR3 is TGTGCTAGCAGCTTGGGGGGCCGGGGTAATGAAAAACTGTTTTTT. It codes for CASSLGGRGNEKLFF.

CDR3 in DNA: TGTGCCAGCAGCTTGGTTTGGGGGAGAGGAGATACGCAGTATTTT. This sequence encodes CASSLVWGRGDTQYF. The chain couples TRBV7-2 to TRBJ2-3; possibly TRBD1 or TRBD2 for D (5 bases each). Germline loops: CDR1 SGHTA, CDR2 FQGNSA. The CDR3 is made up of 15 amino acids. Between the trimmed V and J ends, which lost 3 bases and 5 bases, there was a span of 15 bases.

In its sample, this clone was seen once. This rearrangement joins TRBV3-1 (or the pseudogene TRBV3-2) to TRBJ1-1, with D maybe TRBD1 (5 bases). Per the germline V gene, CDR1 is LGHDT and CDR2 is YNNKEL (reference sequence). This CDR3 has 14 amino acids. V lost 7 bases, J lost 3 bases, and 15 bases lay in between. The CDR3 protein is CASTPDSGDTEAFF. CDR3 bases: TGTGCCAGCACACCCGACAGTGGGGACACTGAAGCTTTCTTT.

The chain recombines TRBV11-2 with TRBJ1-2, with D possibly TRBD1 on 5 matching bases. Germline V gives CDR1 SGHAT, CDR2 FQNNGV. The CDR3 contains 15 residues. V lost 6 bases and J 4 bases, leaving 18 bases between the germline ends. CDR3: CASRSPGTGSYGYTF. The CDR3, as DNA: TGTGCCAGCAGATCACCCGGGACGGGGAGCTATGGCTACACCTTC. Supplemented by reference TRBV11-2 and TRBJ1-2, the full variable domain reads EAGVAQSPRYKIIEKRQSVAFWCNPISGHATLYWYQQILGQGPKLLIQFQNNGVVDDSQLPKDRFSAERLKGVDSTLKIQPAKLEDSAVYLCASRSPGTGSYGYTFGSGTRLTVV.

This sequence joins TRBV7-3 and TRBJ2-2; 11 bases line up with TRBD2. Germline trimming cut 2 bases from V and 1 base from J; bases unmatched to any gene: 0. The length of the CDR3 is 16 residues. Germline V gene sequence: CDR1 SGHTA, CDR2 FQGTGA. CDR3 DNA: TGTGCCAGCAGCTTAGGACTAGCGGGGAACACCGGGGAGCTGTTTTTT. Its protein product is CASSLGLAGNTGELFF.

This sequence joins TRBV18 and TRBJ2-7, with a possible D match to TRBD2 (6 bases). Trimming cost V 1 base and J 7 bases, with 11 bases left between them. The germline V gene has CDR1 KGHSH and CDR2 LQKENI. The length of the CDR3 is 13 residues. In nucleotides, the CDR3 is TGTGCCAGCTCACCACAATCTAGCGAAGAGCAGTACTTC. This sequence encodes CASSPQSSEEQYF.

The rearrangement uses TRBV2 and TRBJ2-1; TRBD2 matches at 10 bases. Germline-derived CDR1 and CDR2 are SNHLY and FYNNEI. The CDR3 consists of 17 residues. V shed 6 bases and J 6 bases; nucleotides not matched to a gene: 14. CDR3 region: CASRRASSGGDSNEQFF. The CDR3 nucleotides read TGTGCCAGCAGGCGTGCTTCTAGCGGGGGTGATAGCAATGAGCAGTTCTTC.

The J gene is TRBJ2-5, the V gene TRBV7-8; TRBD2 matches 8 bases. The trim removed 4 bases at V and 5 bases at J, leaving 6 bases unmatched. Germline-derived CDR1 and CDR2 are SGHVS and FQNEAQ. The CDR3 consists of 14 residues. The CDR3 is CASSSRAGAETQYF. As DNA, the CDR3 is TGTGCCAGCAGCTCCCGAGCGGGAGCGGAGACCCAGTACTTC.

The chain carries TRBV7-9 and TRBJ2-3; no definite D call. This CDR3 contains 14 residues. Trimming took 2 bases from V and 5 from J, leaving 11 bases between them. Germline-derived CDR1 and CDR2 are SEHNR and FQNEAQ (reference sequence). The CDR3 loop reads CASSLMGWLDTQYF. CDR3 nucleotide sequence: TGTGCCAGCAGCTTAATGGGGTGGTTAGATACGCAGTATTTT.

The chain couples TRBV29-1 to TRBJ1-1; D is perhaps TRBD1 (5 bases). V lost 2 bases to trimming and J lost 4 bases, with 11 bases between them. Looked up from germline, CDR1 is SQVTM and CDR2 is ANQGSEA. The CDR3 is 13 residues long. CDR3 loop: CSVEWSQGTEAFF. For the CDR3, the DNA is TGCAGCGTTGAATGGAGCCAGGGCACTGAAGCTTTCTTT.

CDR3 protein: CASSSQGATNEKLFF. Here the CDR3 DNA reads TGCGCCAGCAGCTCACAGGGGGCGACTAATGAAAAACTGTTTTTT. The rearrangement uses TRBV5-1 and TRBJ1-4; TRBD1 matches 9 bases. Germline lookup yields CDR1 SGHRS and CDR2 YFSETQ. The CDR3 runs 15 residues. J was trimmed by 2 bases and V by 3 bases; bases with no gene match: 2. Full variable domain (rest looked up from reference TRBV5-1 and TRBJ1-4): KAGVTQTPRYLIKTRGQQVTLSCSPISGHRSVSWYQQTPGQGLQFLFEYFSETQRNKGNFPGRFSGRQFSNSRSEMNVSTLELGDSALYLCASSSQGATNEKLFFGSGTQLSVL.

In its sample, this clone was seen a few times. This chain uses TRBV19 with TRBJ1-4; D gene uncertain. This CDR3 is built from 13 residues. Trimming removed 7 bases from V and 1 base from J, with 7 bases in between. CDR1 and CDR2 (germline): LNHDA, SQIVND (reference sequence). The CDR3 sequence is CASKDVTNEKLFF. CDR3 DNA: TGTGCCAGTAAGGACGTAACTAATGAAAAACTGTTTTTT.